These 24 T cell receptor beta chains originate from one sample sequenced in a study of blood T cell repertoires in COVID-19. The assay was immunoSEQ multiplex PCR, and TCRdb's table has in-frame clones only and misses some. The sample has about 120,000 clones; 80% to 90% are singletons. The sequencing input was peripheral blood. Receptor source: a human donor in a cohort sampled during active COVID-19.

As DNA, the CDR3 is TGTGCCAGCAGGCACAGGGATCAGCCCCAGCATTTT. Translating gives CASRHRDQPQHF. The J gene is TRBJ1-5, the V gene TRBV25-1, with TRBD1 as a possible D gene (6 bases). The CDR3 is 12 amino acids. Trimming stripped 6 bases from V and 5 bases from J, with 8 bases between. Germline V gene data show CDR1 as MGHDK and CDR2 as SYGVNS.

The chain carries TRBV19 and TRBJ1-5; D not resolved. Germline V lookup: CDR1 LNHDA, CDR2 SQIVND (reference sequence). Trimming shortened V by 3 bases and J by 0 bases, and 9 bases separated the two germline ends. The CDR3 length is 15 residues. CDR3 coding DNA: TGTGCCAGTAGTATCGCCCGGGATAGCAATCAGCCCCAGCATTTT. It encodes CASSIARDSNQPQHF.

CDR3 residues: CASSEQGTTEAFF. The CDR3 coding sequence is TGTGCCAGCAGTGAACAGGGGACCACTGAAGCTTTCTTT. This chain joins TRBV2 and TRBJ1-1, with a weak D call TRBD1 (6 bases). The V end lost 2 bases, the J end lost 4 bases, and 8 bases lay between the germline ends. The CDR3 is 13 amino acids. CDR1 is SNHLY, CDR2 FYNNEI, per germline.

The chain joins TRBV19 to TRBJ2-3; D unresolved. This CDR3 spans 14 amino acids. With 6 bases removed from V and 4 bases from J, the gap between germline ends came to 14 bases. Per germline, CDR1 LNHDA and CDR2 SQIVND (reference sequence). CDR3 nucleotides: TGTGCCAGTAGCTTCCAGGCACCGCCAGATACGCAGTATTTT. Protein: CASSFQAPPDTQYF.

The CDR3 nucleotides are TGTGCCAGCAGCCCCGACCCCCAGGGGGATCAGCCCCAGCATTTT. The encoded protein is CASSPDPQGDQPQHF. This rearrangement joins TRBV9 to TRBJ1-5; 7 nucleotides agree with TRBD1. The CDR3 extends over 15 amino acids. The junction had 9 bases not matched to a gene; V was cut back by 4 bases and J by 5 bases. CDR1 SGDLS and CDR2 YYNGEE come from the germline V gene.

The rearrangement links TRBV5-7 to TRBJ1-1; 12 bases line up with TRBD1. TRBV5-7 is known as an ORF, though its function is uncertain. J was trimmed by 5 bases and V by 1 base; bases with no gene match: 3. The CDR3 length is 15 residues. The CDR3 sequence is CASSLRDRGRTEAFF. The CDR3 bases are TGTGCCAGCAGCTTGCGGGACAGGGGGCGTACTGAAGCTTTCTTT.

The gene calls are TRBV10-2 and TRBJ2-7, with D possibly matching TRBD1 (6 bases). The germline CDR1 and CDR2 sequences are WSHSY and SAAADI. The germline V and J ends were trimmed by 6 bases and 3 bases, with 12 bases remaining between them. This CDR3 has 13 residues. CDR3 in DNA: TGCGCCAGCAGAGCACAGGGCGGCTACGAGCAGTACTTC. Translating it yields CASRAQGGYEQYF.

The CDR3: CASSQQTGGDYEQYF. CDR3 bases: TGCGCCAGCAGCCAACAGACAGGGGGAGACTACGAGCAGTACTTC. The V gene is TRBV4-3, the J gene TRBJ2-7; 9 positions agree with TRBD1. The CDR3 extends over 15 amino acids. Looked up from germline, CDR1 is LGHNA and CDR2 is YSLEER. After removal of 2 bases from V and 3 bases from J, the junction contained 5 bases not matched to a gene.

The chain couples TRBV12-5 to TRBJ2-1; 11 positions agree with TRBD2. The ends lost 1 base at V and 8 bases at J; junction bases unmatched: 7. From germline, CDR1 is LGHNT and CDR2 FRNRAP. The CDR3 sequence is 16 residues long. The CDR3 is CASGLGLAGGGDEQFF. The CDR3 DNA follows: TGTGCTAGTGGTTTGGGCCTAGCGGGGGGCGGAGATGAGCAGTTCTTC.

The chain has TRBV4-2 and TRBJ2-7; 8 positions agree with TRBD1. Germline V gives CDR1 LGHNA, CDR2 YNFKEQ. The CDR3 loop spans 14 amino acids. V lost 5 bases, J lost 0 bases, and 3 bases stayed unmatched. In DNA form, the CDR3 reads TGTGCCAGCAGCTCCGGACAGGGCTCCTACGAGCAGTACTTC. As protein: CASSSGQGSYEQYF.

The chain uses TRBV6-2 or TRBV6-3 and TRBJ1-2, with D unclear. V lost 3 bases to trimming and J lost 3 bases, with 14 bases between them. CDR1 and CDR2 from the germline V gene are MNHEY and SVGEGT. The CDR3 length is 15 residues. CDR3 nucleotide sequence: TGTGCCAGCAGTTATTCGCAGGCCGGGGACTATGGCTACACCTTC. Protein product: CASSYSQAGDYGYTF.

V gene TRBV5-1 combines with J gene TRBJ2-5; 8 bases agree with TRBD2. This CDR3 contains 17 residues. Germline V gene lookup returns CDR1 SGHRS and CDR2 YFSETQ. V shed 0 bases and J 1 base; nucleotides not matched to a gene: 8. CDR3 region: CASSLVVAGTSQETQYF. CDR3 coding DNA: TGCGCCAGCAGCTTGGTAGTAGCGGGGACGTCCCAAGAGACCCAGTACTTC.

V gene TRBV28 combines with J gene TRBJ2-7; D may be TRBD1 (6 bases). Trimming removed 6 bases from V and 0 bases from J, with 9 bases in between. The germline gives CDR1 MDHEN, CDR2 SYDVKM. CDR3 length: 13 residues. In DNA form, the CDR3 reads TGTGCCAGCAGCCCAGGGGACTCCTACGAGCAGTACTTC. It specifies CASSPGDSYEQYF.

The V call is TRBV4-3, the J call TRBJ2-1, with TRBD2 matching 10 bases. V shed 3 bases and J 2 bases; nucleotides not matched to a gene: 10. CDR1 is LGHNA and CDR2 is YSLEER in the germline V gene. The CDR3 extends over 18 amino acids. In DNA, the CDR3 is TGCGCCAGCAGCCAGGGTCCTAGCGGGGGATTCCCCTACAATGAGCAGTTCTTC. Translated: CASSQGPSGGFPYNEQFF.

The chain recombines TRBV7-8 with TRBJ1-3; D uncertain. In germline, CDR1 is SGHVS, CDR2 FQNEAQ. V was cut by 5 bases and J by 0 bases, with 20 bases left in between. The CDR3 runs 18 residues. In nucleotides, the CDR3 is TGTGCCAGCAGCCCCGTATTGGGGTGGGGAGGCTCTGGAAACACCATATATTTT. This sequence encodes CASSPVLGWGGSGNTIYF.

This clone was counted only a few times. The V call is TRBV12-2, the J call TRBJ1-4; the table's D gene call, TRBD1, was not cross checked with the DNA. TRBV12-2 is termed a pseudogene. CDR3 length: 19 residues. CDR3 loop: CASRLAPGQATATNEKLFF. CDR3 nucleotide sequence: TGTGCAAGTCGCTTAGCGCCCGGACAGGCTACTGCAACTAATGAAAAACTGTTTTTT.

V and J are TRBV9 and TRBJ2-5; 7 nucleotides line up with TRBD1. The germline V gene encodes CDR1 SGDLS and CDR2 YYNGEE. The V gene end was trimmed by 0 bases and the J gene end by 5 bases; junction bases not matched to a gene: 10. CDR3 length equals 16 residues. The CDR3, as DNA: TGTGCCAGCAGCGTAGGGGGCAGGGGGTCAAGGGAGACCCAGTACTTC. It encodes CASSVGGRGSRETQYF.

This clone turned up a few times. CDR3 nucleotide sequence: TGTGCCAGCGGAAGGGGTTCACCCCTCCACTTT. It yields the protein CASGRGSPLHF. The chain uses TRBV28 and TRBJ1-6; the D gene is possibly TRBD1 (5 bases). CDR3 length: 11 residues. Germline CDR1 and CDR2: MDHEN and SYDVKM. Between the trimmed V and J ends, which lost 8 bases and 9 bases, there was a span of 8 bases.

V is TRBV6-6 and J is TRBJ2-7; 13 bases line up with TRBD2. Germline-derived CDR1 and CDR2 are MNHNY and SVGAGI (reference sequence). Germline trimming cut 2 bases from V and 3 bases from J; bases unmatched to any gene: 1. The CDR3 is made up of 15 amino acids. CDR3: CASSYGLAGDYEQYF. CDR3 DNA: TGTGCCAGCAGTTACGGACTAGCGGGAGACTACGAGCAGTACTTC.

V usage is TRBV19 and J usage is TRBJ2-7, with 10 positions matching TRBD1. This CDR3 region has 16 residues. V was clipped by 5 bases and J by 0 bases; unmatched bases: 7. Germline-derived CDR1 and CDR2 are LNHDA and SQIVND (reference sequence). CDR3 nucleotide sequence: TGTGCCAGTAGTTCTTCGGACAGGGGGAACTCCTACGAGCAGTACTTC. This gives the protein CASSSSDRGNSYEQYF.

The chain links TRBV6-5 to TRBJ2-7; no firm D call. The CDR3 is made up of 13 amino acids. Germline CDR1 is MNHEY and CDR2 is SVGAGI. Trimming left V 6 bases short and J 9 bases short, with 18 bases between. The CDR3 is CASSTPRGLGQYF. The CDR3 coding sequence is TGTGCCAGCAGCACCCCTCGCGGCCTCGGGCAGTACTTC.

The V call is TRBV15, the J call TRBJ2-1; 10 bases map to TRBD1. V lost 3 bases to trimming and J lost 5 bases; unmatched junction nucleotides: 7. Germline-derived CDR1 and CDR2 are LNHNV and YYDKDF (reference sequence). The CDR3 spans 16 residues. The chain's CDR3 is CATSRTRDRGNNEQFF. The CDR3 DNA is TGTGCCACCAGCAGGACCCGGGACAGGGGAAACAATGAGCAGTTCTTC.

The table lists this clone with a count of one. This rearrangement joins TRBV6-6 to TRBJ1-1; weak D call: TRBD1 (6 bases). The germline V and J ends were trimmed by 6 bases and 6 bases, with 14 bases remaining between them. Germline CDR1 is MNHNY and CDR2 is SVGAGI (reference sequence). The length of the CDR3 is 13 residues. CDR3 nucleotide sequence: TGTGCCAGCAGGATGGACAGAAATCCTGAAGCTTTCTTT. Its translation is CASRMDRNPEAFF.

This clone has a single count. CDR3 amino acids: CASGGADYEQYF. The CDR3 DNA sequence: TGCGCCAGTGGGGGGGCCGACTACGAGCAGTACTTC. The chain uses TRBV5-1 and TRBJ2-7; a weak D match, TRBD2 (7 bases). From germline, CDR1 is SGHRS and CDR2 YFSETQ. The CDR3 loop spans 12 amino acids. Between the trimmed V and J ends, which lost 8 bases and 3 bases, there was a span of 12 bases.